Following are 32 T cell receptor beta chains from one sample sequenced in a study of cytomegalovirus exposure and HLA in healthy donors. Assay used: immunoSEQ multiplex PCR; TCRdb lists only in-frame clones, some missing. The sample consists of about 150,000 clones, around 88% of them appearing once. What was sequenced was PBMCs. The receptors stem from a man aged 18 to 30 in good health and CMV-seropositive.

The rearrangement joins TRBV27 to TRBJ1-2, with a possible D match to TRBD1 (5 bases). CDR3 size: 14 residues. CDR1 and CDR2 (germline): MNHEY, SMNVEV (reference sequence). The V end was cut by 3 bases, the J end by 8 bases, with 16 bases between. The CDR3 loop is CASSFQGLESGYTF. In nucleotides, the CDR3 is TGTGCCAGCAGTTTCCAGGGTTTAGAGTCGGGCTACACCTTC.

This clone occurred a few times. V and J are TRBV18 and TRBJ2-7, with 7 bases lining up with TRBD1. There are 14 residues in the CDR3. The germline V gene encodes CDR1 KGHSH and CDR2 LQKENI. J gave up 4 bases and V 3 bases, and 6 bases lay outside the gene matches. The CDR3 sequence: CASSPQGESYEQYF. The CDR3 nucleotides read TGTGCCAGCTCACCCCAGGGGGAATCATACGAGCAGTACTTC. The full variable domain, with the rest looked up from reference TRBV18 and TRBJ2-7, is NAGVMQNPRHLVRRRGQEARLRCSPMKGHSHVYWYRQLPEEGLKFMVYLQKENIIDESGMPKERFSAEFPKEGPSILRIQQVVRGDSAAYFCASSPQGESYEQYFGPGTRLTVT.

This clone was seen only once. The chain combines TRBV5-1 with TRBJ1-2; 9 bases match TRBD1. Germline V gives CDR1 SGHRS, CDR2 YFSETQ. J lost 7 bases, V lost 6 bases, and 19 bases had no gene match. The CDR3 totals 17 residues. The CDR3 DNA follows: TGCGCCAGCACTCCTTCACAGGGGGCTGGCGGGTCTATTGGCTACACCTTC. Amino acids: CASTPSQGAGGSIGYTF.

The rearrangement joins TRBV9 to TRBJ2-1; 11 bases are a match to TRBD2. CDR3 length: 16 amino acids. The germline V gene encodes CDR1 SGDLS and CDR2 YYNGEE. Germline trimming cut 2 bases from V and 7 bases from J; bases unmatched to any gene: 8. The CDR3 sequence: CASSVDPGLAVNEQFF. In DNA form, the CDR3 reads TGTGCCAGCAGCGTTGATCCGGGACTAGCGGTGAATGAGCAGTTCTTC.

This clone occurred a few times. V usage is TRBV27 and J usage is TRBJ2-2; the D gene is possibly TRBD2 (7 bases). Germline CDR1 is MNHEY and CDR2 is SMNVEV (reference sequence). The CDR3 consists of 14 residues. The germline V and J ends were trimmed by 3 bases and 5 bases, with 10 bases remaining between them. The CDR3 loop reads CASSLGGRTGELFF. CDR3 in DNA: TGTGCCAGCAGTTTGGGGGGGCGGACCGGGGAGCTGTTTTTT.

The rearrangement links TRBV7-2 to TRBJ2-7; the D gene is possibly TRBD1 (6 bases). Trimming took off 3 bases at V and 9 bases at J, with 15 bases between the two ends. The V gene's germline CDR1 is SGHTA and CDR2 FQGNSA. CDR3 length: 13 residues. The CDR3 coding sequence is TGTGCCAGCAGCTTCGAACAGGGAAGGGGGCAGTACTTC. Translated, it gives CASSFEQGRGQYF.

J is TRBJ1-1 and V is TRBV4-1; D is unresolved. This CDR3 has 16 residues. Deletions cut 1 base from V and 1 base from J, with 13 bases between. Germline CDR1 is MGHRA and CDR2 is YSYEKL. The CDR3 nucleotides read TGCGCCAGCAGCCAAGGTCAAACCCCGGGGAACACTGAAGCTTTCTTT. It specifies CASSQGQTPGNTEAFF.

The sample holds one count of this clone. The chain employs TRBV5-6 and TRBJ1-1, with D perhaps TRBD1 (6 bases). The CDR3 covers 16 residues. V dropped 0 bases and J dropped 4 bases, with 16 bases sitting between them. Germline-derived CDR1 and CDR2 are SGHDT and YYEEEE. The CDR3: CASSLARGGVFTEAFF. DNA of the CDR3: TGTGCCAGCAGCTTGGCGCGGGGGGGCGTTTTCACTGAAGCTTTCTTT.

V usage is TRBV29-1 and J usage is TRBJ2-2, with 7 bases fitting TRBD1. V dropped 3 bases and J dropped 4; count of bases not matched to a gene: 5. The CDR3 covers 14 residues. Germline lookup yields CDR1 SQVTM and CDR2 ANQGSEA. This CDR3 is CSVERQGATGELFF. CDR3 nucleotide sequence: TGCAGCGTTGAGAGACAGGGAGCCACCGGGGAGCTGTTTTTT.

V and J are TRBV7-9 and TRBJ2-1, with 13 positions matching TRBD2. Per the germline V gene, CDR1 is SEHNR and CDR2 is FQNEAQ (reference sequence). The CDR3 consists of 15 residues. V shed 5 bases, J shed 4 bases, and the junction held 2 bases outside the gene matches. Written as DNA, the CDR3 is TGTGCCAGCAGCAGGACTAGCGGGGGATACAATGAGCAGTTCTTC. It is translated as CASSRTSGGYNEQFF.

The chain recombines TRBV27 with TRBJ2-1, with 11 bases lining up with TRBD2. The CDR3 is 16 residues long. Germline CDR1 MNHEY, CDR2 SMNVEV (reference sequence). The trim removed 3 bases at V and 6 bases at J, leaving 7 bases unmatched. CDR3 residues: CASSFLLAGEINEQFF. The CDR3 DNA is TGTGCCAGCAGTTTCTTACTAGCGGGAGAGATCAATGAGCAGTTCTTC.

The CDR3 region has the DNA TGCGCCAGCAGCCTTTGGACACGTGACAATGAGCAGTTCTTC. It encodes CASSLWTRDNEQFF. The chain carries TRBV4-3 and TRBJ2-1; a weak D match, TRBD1 (5 bases). This CDR3 is built from 14 residues. The germline V and J ends were trimmed by 4 bases and 5 bases, with 12 bases remaining between them. In germline, CDR1 is LGHNA, CDR2 YSLEER.

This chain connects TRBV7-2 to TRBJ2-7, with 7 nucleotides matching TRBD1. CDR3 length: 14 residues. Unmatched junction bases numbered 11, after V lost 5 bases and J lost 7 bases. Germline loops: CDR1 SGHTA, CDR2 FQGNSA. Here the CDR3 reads CASSRQGLKEEQYF. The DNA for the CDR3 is TGTGCCAGCAGCCGACAGGGTTTGAAGGAGGAGCAGTACTTC.

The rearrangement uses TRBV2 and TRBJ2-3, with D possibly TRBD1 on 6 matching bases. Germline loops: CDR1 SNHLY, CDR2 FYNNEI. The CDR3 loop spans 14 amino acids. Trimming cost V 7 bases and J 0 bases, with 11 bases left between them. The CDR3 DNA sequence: TGTGCCAGCATTTTAGACAGGAGCACAGATACGCAGTATTTT. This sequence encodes CASILDRSTDTQYF.

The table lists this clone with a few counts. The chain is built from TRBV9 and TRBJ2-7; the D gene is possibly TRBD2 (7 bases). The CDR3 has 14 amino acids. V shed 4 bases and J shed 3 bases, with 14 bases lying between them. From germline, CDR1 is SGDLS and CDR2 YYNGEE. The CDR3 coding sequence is TGTGCCAGCAGCCCAGGGGAGGGAATCTACGAGCAGTACTTC. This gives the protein CASSPGEGIYEQYF.

CDR3 in amino acids: CASSVATLAVGPAPQETQYF. CDR3 DNA: TGTGCCAGCAGCGTAGCTACCCTGGCGGTAGGTCCAGCTCCTCAAGAGACCCAGTACTTC. The chain employs TRBV9 and TRBJ2-5; D unresolved. CDR1 is SGDLS, CDR2 YYNGEE, per germline. V lost 0 bases and J 2 bases, leaving 26 bases between the germline ends. This CDR3 region has 20 residues.

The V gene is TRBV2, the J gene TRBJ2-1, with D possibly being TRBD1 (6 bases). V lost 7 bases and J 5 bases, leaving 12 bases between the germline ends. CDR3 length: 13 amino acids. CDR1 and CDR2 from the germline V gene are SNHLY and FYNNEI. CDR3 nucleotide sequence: TGTGCCAGCATCGCAGGGGCAAACAATGAGCAGTTCTTC. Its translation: CASIAGANNEQFF.

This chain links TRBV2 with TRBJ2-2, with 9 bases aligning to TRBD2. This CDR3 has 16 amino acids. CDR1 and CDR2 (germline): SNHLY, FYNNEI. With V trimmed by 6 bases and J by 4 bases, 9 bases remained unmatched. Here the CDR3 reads CASSLRGRGGTGELFF. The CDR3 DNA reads TGTGCCAGCAGCCTACGCGGGCGGGGGGGCACCGGGGAGCTGTTTTTT. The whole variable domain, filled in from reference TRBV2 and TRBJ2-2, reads EPEVTQTPSHQVTQMGQEVILRCVPISNHLYFYWYRQILGQKVEFLVSFYNNEISEKSEIFDDQFSVERPDGSNFTLKIRSTKLEDSAMYFCASSLRGRGGTGELFFGEGSRLTVL.

This CDR3 is CASSEELAGGPSAQYF. In nucleotides, the CDR3 is TGTGCCAGCAGTGAAGAACTAGCGGGGGGGCCCTCGGCCCAGTACTTC. This rearrangement joins TRBV6-1 to TRBJ2-5; 13 bases agree with TRBD2. The CDR3 has 16 amino acids. With 1 base clipped from V and 9 bases from J, the junction kept 8 bases outside the gene matches. Germline assignment: CDR1 MNHNS and CDR2 SASEGT.

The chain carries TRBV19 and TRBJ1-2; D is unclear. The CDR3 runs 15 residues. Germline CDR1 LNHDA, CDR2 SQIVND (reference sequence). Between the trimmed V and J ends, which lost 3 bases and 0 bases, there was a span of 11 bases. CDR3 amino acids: CASSIEALPNYGYTF. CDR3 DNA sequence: TGTGCCAGTAGTATCGAAGCCCTACCTAACTATGGCTACACCTTC.

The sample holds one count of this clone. CDR3 DNA: TGTGCCACCGGGGACACCAGATCTGGGGCCAACGTCCTGACTTTC. It translates to CATGDTRSGANVLTF. The gene calls are TRBV27 and TRBJ2-6; D possibly corresponds to TRBD1 (6 bases). The V gene's germline CDR1 is MNHEY and CDR2 SMNVEV (reference sequence). The CDR3 has 15 residues. V gave up 10 bases and J gave up 1 base, with 14 bases separating them.

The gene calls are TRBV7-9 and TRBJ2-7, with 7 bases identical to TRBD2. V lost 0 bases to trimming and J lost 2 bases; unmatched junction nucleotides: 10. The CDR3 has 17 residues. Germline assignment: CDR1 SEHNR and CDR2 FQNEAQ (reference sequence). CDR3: CASSLAQGLAETYEQYF. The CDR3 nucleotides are TGTGCCAGCAGCTTAGCGCAGGGTCTAGCGGAGACCTACGAGCAGTACTTC.

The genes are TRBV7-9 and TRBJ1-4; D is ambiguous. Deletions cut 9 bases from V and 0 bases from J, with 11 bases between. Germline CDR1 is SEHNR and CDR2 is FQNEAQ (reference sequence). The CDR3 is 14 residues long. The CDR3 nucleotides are TGTGCCAGTAGCGGGAGGGCAACTAATGAAAAACTGTTTTTT. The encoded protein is CASSGRATNEKLFF.

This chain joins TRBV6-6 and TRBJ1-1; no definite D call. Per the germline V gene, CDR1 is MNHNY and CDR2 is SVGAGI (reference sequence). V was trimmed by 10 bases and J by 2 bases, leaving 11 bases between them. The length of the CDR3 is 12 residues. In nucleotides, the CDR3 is TGTGCCACCTCGTCAGTAAACACTGAAGCTTTCTTT. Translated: CATSSVNTEAFF.

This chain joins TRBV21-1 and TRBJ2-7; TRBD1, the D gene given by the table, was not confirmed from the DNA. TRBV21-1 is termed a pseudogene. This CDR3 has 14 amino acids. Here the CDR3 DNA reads TGTGCCAGCAGGAAGAGACAGGCGCCCTACGAGCAGTACTTC. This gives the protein CASRKRQAPYEQYF.

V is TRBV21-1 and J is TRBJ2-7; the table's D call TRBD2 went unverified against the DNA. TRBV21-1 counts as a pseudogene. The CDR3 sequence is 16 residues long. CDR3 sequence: CASSKRRGDFRYEQYF. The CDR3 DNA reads TGTGCCAGCAGCAAACGAAGAGGGGACTTCCGCTACGAGCAGTACTTC.

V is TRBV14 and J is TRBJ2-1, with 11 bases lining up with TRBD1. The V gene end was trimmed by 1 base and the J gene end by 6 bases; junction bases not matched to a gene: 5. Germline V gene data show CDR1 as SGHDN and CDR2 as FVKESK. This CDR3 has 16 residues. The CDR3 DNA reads TGTGCCAGCAGCCAAGGGAGCGGGACAGGGGGCAATGAGCAGTTCTTC. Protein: CASSQGSGTGGNEQFF.

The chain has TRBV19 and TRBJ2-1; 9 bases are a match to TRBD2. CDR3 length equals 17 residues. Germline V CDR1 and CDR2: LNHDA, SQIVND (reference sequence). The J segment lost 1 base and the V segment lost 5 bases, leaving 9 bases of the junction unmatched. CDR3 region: CASSDSTLAGSYNEQFF. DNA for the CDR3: TGTGCCAGTAGTGATAGTACTCTAGCGGGGTCCTACAATGAGCAGTTCTTC.

The CDR3 DNA reads TGTGCCAGCTCACCGATTGCCGCCGCCAGCTCCTACGAGCAGTACTTC. Amino acids: CASSPIAAASSYEQYF. The chain couples TRBV18 to TRBJ2-7; D ambiguous. V lost 3 bases, J lost 0 bases, and 15 bases lay in between. Germline-derived CDR1 and CDR2 are KGHSH and LQKENI. The CDR3 loop spans 16 amino acids.

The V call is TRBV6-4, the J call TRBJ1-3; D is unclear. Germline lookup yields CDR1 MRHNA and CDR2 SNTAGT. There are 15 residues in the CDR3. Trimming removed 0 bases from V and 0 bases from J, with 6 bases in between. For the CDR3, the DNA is TGTGCCAGCAGTGACTCCTGGAGCTCTGGAAACACCATATATTTT. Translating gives CASSDSWSSGNTIYF.

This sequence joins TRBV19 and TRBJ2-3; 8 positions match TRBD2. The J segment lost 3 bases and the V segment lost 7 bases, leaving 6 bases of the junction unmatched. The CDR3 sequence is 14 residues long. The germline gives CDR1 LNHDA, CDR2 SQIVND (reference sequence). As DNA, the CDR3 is TGTGCCAGTACCTCAGGCGGGGGGACAGATACGCAGTATTTT. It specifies CASTSGGGTDTQYF. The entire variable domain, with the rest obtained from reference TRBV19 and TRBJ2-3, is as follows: DGGITQSPKYLFRKEGQNVTLSCEQNLNHDAMYWYRQDPGQGLRLIYYSQIVNDFQKGDIAEGYSVSREKKESFPLTVTSAQKNPTAFYLCASTSGGGTDTQYFGPGTRLTVL.

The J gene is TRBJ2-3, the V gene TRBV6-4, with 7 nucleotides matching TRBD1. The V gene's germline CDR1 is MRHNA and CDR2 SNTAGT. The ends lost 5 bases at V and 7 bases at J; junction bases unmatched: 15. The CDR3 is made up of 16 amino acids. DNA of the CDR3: TGTGCCAGCAGTAACGGGATCCAGGGGGATCAAAATACGCAGTATTTT. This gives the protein CASSNGIQGDQNTQYF.